A selection of T cell receptor beta chains follows, all from one sample in a study of T-cell memory formation after mild COVID-19. TCRdb re-derived calls from the 5' RACE reads in MiXCR, one entry per CDR3 protein. The table lists some 490,000 distinct CDR3 sequences, 18% of them singletons. The sequenced material came from PBMCs or a T cell subset sorted from them (not recorded which). The receptors derive from an adult woman who had mild COVID-19 (a few samples of this study predate the infection). Cell type and time point are not known. Both conserved end residues are part of each CDR3. D genes are given only for firm matches. Only some rows state a clone size, as once, few, many or a class for expanded clones.

j_call: TRBJ1-1
clone_size: NA
v_call: TRBV9
d_call: NA
cdr3_nt: TGTGCCAGCAGCCCCCCATATAAGTCTGAAGCTTTCTTT
cdr3_aa: CASSPPYKSEAFF

j_call: TRBJ2-1
clone_size: NA
v_call: TRBV3-1
d_call: TRBD2
cdr3_nt: TGTGCCAGCAGCCAAGAGGGACTAGCGATCTACAATGAGCAGTTCTTC
cdr3_aa: CASSQEGLAIYNEQFF

j_call: TRBJ2-3
clone_size: NA
v_call: TRBV18
d_call: TRBD2
cdr3_nt: TGTGCCAGCTCACCACCCCTAGCGGGCACAGATACGCAGTATTTT
cdr3_aa: CASSPPLAGTDTQYF

j_call: TRBJ1-4
clone_size: NA
v_call: TRBV7-9
d_call: NA
cdr3_nt: TGTGCCAGCAGCCCCGCGGGTAGGGGCCCGGAAAAACTGTTTTTT
cdr3_aa: CASSPAGRGPEKLFF

j_call: TRBJ2-1
clone_size: many
v_call: TRBV12-3/TRBV12-4
d_call: NA
cdr3_nt: TGTGCCAGCAGTTCCCGGGTAGGAGAGCAGTTCTTC
cdr3_aa: CASSSRVGEQFF

j_call: TRBJ2-3
clone_size: few
v_call: TRBV27
d_call: NA
cdr3_nt: TGTGCCAGCAGTTTAGGGAGGTGGACAGATACGCAGTATTTT
cdr3_aa: CASSLGRWTDTQYF

j_call: TRBJ2-1
clone_size: NA
v_call: TRBV5-1
d_call: TRBD1
cdr3_nt: TGCGCCAGCAGCCAGGGACAGGGATTCAATGAGCAGTTCTTC
cdr3_aa: CASSQGQGFNEQFF

j_call: TRBJ1-4
clone_size: NA
v_call: TRBV2
d_call: NA
cdr3_nt: TGTGCCAGCAGTGGAGACAGCACACTCTCGGAAGAAAAACTGTTTTTT
cdr3_aa: CASSGDSTLSEEKLFF

j_call: TRBJ2-5
clone_size: few
v_call: TRBV4-2
d_call: TRBD2
cdr3_nt: TGTGCCAGCAGCCAGATACCTAGCGGGGGGGCGGAGGAGACCCAGTACTTC
cdr3_aa: CASSQIPSGGAEETQYF

j_call: TRBJ2-6
clone_size: few
v_call: TRBV4-2
d_call: NA
cdr3_nt: TGTGCCAGCAGCCAGGGACACGCACGCTCTGGGGCCAACGTCCTGACTTTC
cdr3_aa: CASSQGHARSGANVLTF

j_call: TRBJ1-3
clone_size: few
v_call: TRBV15
d_call: TRBD1
cdr3_nt: TGTGCCACCAGCAGAGATTTGGGACAGCCGGAGACTGGAAACACCATATATTTT
cdr3_aa: CATSRDLGQPETGNTIYF

j_call: TRBJ2-7
clone_size: NA
v_call: TRBV9
d_call: TRBD2
cdr3_nt: TGTGCCAGCAGCGTAGTCGCGGGGGGCGGCGGCGAGCAGTACTTC
cdr3_aa: CASSVVAGGGGEQYF

j_call: TRBJ2-1
clone_size: few
v_call: TRBV12-3/TRBV12-4
d_call: TRBD1
cdr3_nt: TGTGCCAGCAGTTCCCGGGACAGGGTTTTACTCGGGCAGTTCTTC
cdr3_aa: CASSSRDRVLLGQFF

j_call: TRBJ1-1
clone_size: NA
v_call: TRBV20-1
d_call: NA
cdr3_nt: TGCAGTGCTAGAGACCCGACAGGCACTGAAGCTTTCTTT
cdr3_aa: CSARDPTGTEAFF

j_call: TRBJ2-6
clone_size: NA
v_call: TRBV18
d_call: NA
cdr3_nt: TGTGCCAGCTCACCGAGGGTGCAGGGGGCCAACGTCCTGACTTTC
cdr3_aa: CASSPRVQGANVLTF

j_call: TRBJ1-2
clone_size: NA
v_call: TRBV19
d_call: NA
cdr3_nt: TGTGCCAGTAGTATTCATCAGGCAGTCTATGGCTACACCTTC
cdr3_aa: CASSIHQAVYGYTF

j_call: TRBJ2-5
clone_size: NA
v_call: TRBV7-7
d_call: NA
cdr3_nt: TGTGCCAGCAGCCCCCGACAGGGGAGGGGAGAGACCCAGTACTTC
cdr3_aa: CASSPRQGRGETQYF

j_call: TRBJ2-3
clone_size: few
v_call: TRBV4-1
d_call: NA
cdr3_nt: TGCGCCAGCAGCCAAGAGCCGGGGGCAGGTACGCAGTATTTT
cdr3_aa: CASSQEPGAGTQYF

j_call: TRBJ2-7
clone_size: NA
v_call: TRBV21-1
d_call: NA
cdr3_nt: TGTGCCAGCAGCAACCGGGGGGGGCCGGCCTACGAGCAGTACTTC
cdr3_aa: CASSNRGGPAYEQYF

j_call: TRBJ2-7
clone_size: NA
v_call: TRBV4-2
d_call: NA
cdr3_nt: TGTGCCAGCAGCCCATATGGGCTAGGGGGCTACGAGCAGTACTTC
cdr3_aa: CASSPYGLGGYEQYF

j_call: TRBJ2-7
clone_size: NA
v_call: TRBV24-1
d_call: NA
cdr3_nt: TGTGCCCCGCGTCGGGAAAGCGGCTACGAGCAGTACTTC
cdr3_aa: CAPRRESGYEQYF

j_call: TRBJ2-2
clone_size: NA
v_call: TRBV12-3/TRBV12-4
d_call: TRBD2
cdr3_nt: TGTGCCAGCAGATCATATGGCGGGGGGGCTTACACCGGGGAGCTGTTTTTT
cdr3_aa: CASRSYGGGAYTGELFF

j_call: TRBJ1-5
clone_size: few
v_call: TRBV4-1
d_call: TRBD1
cdr3_nt: TGCGCCAGCAGCCAAGTGACAGGGGAGCCCCAGCATTTT
cdr3_aa: CASSQVTGEPQHF

j_call: TRBJ1-1
clone_size: NA
v_call: TRBV7-3
d_call: TRBD1
cdr3_nt: TGTGCCAGCAGCTTGACCGGGACAGGGGAAGCTTTCTTT
cdr3_aa: CASSLTGTGEAFF

j_call: TRBJ1-2
clone_size: once
v_call: TRBV9
d_call: NA
cdr3_nt: TGTGCCAGCAGCGATCAGGAGGCTGATGGCTACACCTTC
cdr3_aa: CASSDQEADGYTF

j_call: TRBJ1-2
clone_size: few
v_call: TRBV7-9
d_call: NA
cdr3_nt: TGTGCCAGCACCCTTTCTGGAGGGCATGGCTACACCTTC
cdr3_aa: CASTLSGGHGYTF

j_call: TRBJ2-5
clone_size: NA
v_call: TRBV14
d_call: NA
cdr3_nt: TGTGCCAGCAGCCAAGATTATCAGGGTTGGCGATGGTACTTC
cdr3_aa: CASSQDYQGWRWYF

j_call: TRBJ2-1
clone_size: few
v_call: TRBV7-3
d_call: TRBD1
cdr3_nt: TGTGCCAGCAGCCCAGGGGGTGTAAATGAGCAGTTCTTC
cdr3_aa: CASSPGGVNEQFF

j_call: TRBJ2-1
clone_size: NA
v_call: TRBV24-1
d_call: NA
cdr3_nt: TGTGCCACCAGTGGCCAGCGGAGTTACAATGAGCAGTTCTTC
cdr3_aa: CATSGQRSYNEQFF

j_call: TRBJ2-7
clone_size: few
v_call: TRBV5-1
d_call: TRBD1
cdr3_nt: TGCGCCAGCAGCTTGCGCCCCGGGACAGTTTACGAGCAGTACTTC
cdr3_aa: CASSLRPGTVYEQYF

j_call: TRBJ1-2
clone_size: NA
v_call: TRBV24-1
d_call: NA
cdr3_nt: TGTGCCACCAGTCAGGCTGGGGAGGCTAACTATGGCTACACCTTC
cdr3_aa: CATSQAGEANYGYTF

j_call: TRBJ2-7
clone_size: once
v_call: TRBV4-2
d_call: NA
cdr3_nt: TGTGCCAGCAGCCCTCGGGACACGGGGGACTACGAGCAGTACTTC
cdr3_aa: CASSPRDTGDYEQYF

j_call: TRBJ2-3
clone_size: NA
v_call: TRBV4-2
d_call: NA
cdr3_nt: TGTGCCAGCAGCCAAGTTTCCGCGGGTAACCCTAGCACAGATACGCAGTATTTT
cdr3_aa: CASSQVSAGNPSTDTQYF

j_call: TRBJ2-3
clone_size: few
v_call: TRBV5-4
d_call: NA
cdr3_nt: TGTGCCAGCAGCAATCTAACTGGGACAGATACGCAGTATTTT
cdr3_aa: CASSNLTGTDTQYF

j_call: TRBJ1-2
clone_size: NA
v_call: TRBV5-4
d_call: NA
cdr3_nt: TGTGCCAGCAGCTTGGAAGTTCCCGAGGGTGGCTACACCTTC
cdr3_aa: CASSLEVPEGGYTF

j_call: TRBJ1-5
clone_size: NA
v_call: TRBV2
d_call: TRBD1
cdr3_nt: TGTGCCAGCAGGGCGACAGGGACCAATCAGCCCCAGCATTTT
cdr3_aa: CASRATGTNQPQHF

j_call: TRBJ2-1
clone_size: few
v_call: TRBV7-6
d_call: NA
cdr3_nt: TGTGCCAGCAGCTTAGGACTGGGAACCTACAATGAGCAGTTCTTC
cdr3_aa: CASSLGLGTYNEQFF

j_call: TRBJ2-7
clone_size: NA
v_call: TRBV12-3/TRBV12-4
d_call: NA
cdr3_nt: TGTGCCAGCAGCACTTGGACAGTAGGGCAGTACTTC
cdr3_aa: CASSTWTVGQYF

j_call: TRBJ2-7
clone_size: few
v_call: TRBV12-3/TRBV12-4
d_call: NA
cdr3_nt: TGTGCCAGCAGTTTAGGAATGGGGTCACTCTACGAGCAGTACTTC
cdr3_aa: CASSLGMGSLYEQYF

j_call: TRBJ2-1
clone_size: NA
v_call: TRBV12-3/TRBV12-4
d_call: TRBD1
cdr3_nt: TGTGCCAGCAGTCCGAGGGGGCTACCCCACCCTGAGCAGTTCTTC
cdr3_aa: CASSPRGLPHPEQFF

j_call: TRBJ2-5
clone_size: few
v_call: TRBV7-2
d_call: NA
cdr3_nt: TGTGCCAGCAGCTTAGCGACGCAGGGAGGCCAAGAGACCCAGTACTTC
cdr3_aa: CASSLATQGGQETQYF

j_call: TRBJ1-1
clone_size: NA
v_call: TRBV12-3/TRBV12-4
d_call: NA
cdr3_nt: TGTGCCAGCAGTCGTTGGGGGGGTGGGACTGAAGCTTTCTTT
cdr3_aa: CASSRWGGGTEAFF

j_call: TRBJ2-7
clone_size: NA
v_call: TRBV27
d_call: NA
cdr3_nt: TGTGCCAGCAGTCCCCTCGGGGAACCCTACGAGCAGTACTTC
cdr3_aa: CASSPLGEPYEQYF

j_call: TRBJ1-1
clone_size: many
v_call: TRBV4-3
d_call: NA
cdr3_nt: TGCGCCAGCAGCCAAGATCTAAGGACAGTAGCTTTCTTT
cdr3_aa: CASSQDLRTVAFF

j_call: TRBJ1-2
clone_size: NA
v_call: TRBV9
d_call: TRBD1
cdr3_nt: TGTGCCAGCAGCTCCAGGACAGGGACAAACTATGGAGATGGCTACACCTTC
cdr3_aa: CASSSRTGTNYGDGYTF

j_call: TRBJ2-7
clone_size: few
v_call: TRBV5-1
d_call: NA
cdr3_nt: TGCGCCAGCACCTTGACACAGCCGAACTACGAGCAGTACTTC
cdr3_aa: CASTLTQPNYEQYF

j_call: TRBJ2-1
clone_size: few
v_call: TRBV19
d_call: TRBD1
cdr3_nt: TGTGCCAGTAGTACCGGGGGACAGGGAGGTGGCAATGAGCAGTTCTTC
cdr3_aa: CASSTGGQGGGNEQFF

j_call: TRBJ2-3
clone_size: NA
v_call: TRBV5-1
d_call: NA
cdr3_nt: TGCGCCAGCAGGGGCAGGCCGGGAGTAGATACGCAGTATTTT
cdr3_aa: CASRGRPGVDTQYF

j_call: TRBJ1-4
clone_size: NA
v_call: TRBV3-1
d_call: NA
cdr3_nt: TGTGCCAGCAGCCAATCAGGGAGGGAAAAACTGTTTTTT
cdr3_aa: CASSQSGREKLFF

j_call: TRBJ2-5
clone_size: few
v_call: TRBV7-8
d_call: NA
cdr3_nt: TGTGCCAGCAGCTTCCACCTTCTAGGGTACCAAGAGACCCAGTACTTC
cdr3_aa: CASSFHLLGYQETQYF

j_call: TRBJ2-3
clone_size: NA
v_call: TRBV20-1
d_call: TRBD1
cdr3_nt: TGCAGTGCTAGCAATAATCAGGGGGCGCCCACAGATACGCAGTATTTT
cdr3_aa: CSASNNQGAPTDTQYF

j_call: TRBJ2-3
clone_size: few
v_call: TRBV29-1
d_call: NA
cdr3_nt: TGCAGCGTTGAACCGGTCGCGGGAATCACAGATACGCAGTATTTT
cdr3_aa: CSVEPVAGITDTQYF

j_call: TRBJ2-1
clone_size: NA
v_call: TRBV7-9
d_call: NA
cdr3_nt: TGTGCCAGCAGCCACGCGTTAGGGGGTACTCCCGACAATGAGCAGTTCTTC
cdr3_aa: CASSHALGGTPDNEQFF

j_call: TRBJ2-3
clone_size: NA
v_call: TRBV27
d_call: TRBD2
cdr3_nt: TGTGCCAGCAGTCCTAGCGGGAGCCGTGGGACAGATACGCAGTATTTT
cdr3_aa: CASSPSGSRGTDTQYF

j_call: TRBJ2-1
clone_size: NA
v_call: TRBV9
d_call: NA
cdr3_nt: TGTGCCAGCAGCGTAGCTGGATTACCGAGGGATGAGCAGTTCTTC
cdr3_aa: CASSVAGLPRDEQFF